This TCR beta chain came from a study of blood T cells in healthy people across ages. The second PCR ran roughly 6 to 11 cycles with a sample-barcoded 5' primer and J-beta primers. TCRdb re-analysed the 5' RACE reads in MiXCR, keeping a single row per CDR3 protein. The data contain about 1.6 million distinct CDR3 sequences, about 31% of them singletons. The CDR3 is made up of 15 amino acids. The ends lost 5 bases at V and 4 bases at J; junction bases unmatched: 6. Germline CDR1 is LNHNV and CDR2 is YYDKDF (reference sequence). The material sequenced was blood. The chain has TRBV15 and TRBJ1-5; 9 positions match TRBD1. The TCR sequence derives from a woman aged 25 to 39 in good health. The DNA of the CDR3 is TGTGCCACCAGCGGAATCGGGACAGGGAATCAGCCCCAGCATTTT. Translation: CATSGIGTGNQPQHF.